This T cell receptor beta chain comes out of a study of T-cell reconstitution after alpha-beta-depleted transplantation in children. General study findings and limits: After one year, T-cell counts and TCRbeta diversity mostly came from new T cells. High day-60 TCRbeta diversity in some patients came from surviving recipient T cells and thymic progenitors. Reportedly, roughly two months post-transplant, alpha-beta T cells arose from several hundred expanded graft clones.

Ten or more counts support this clonotype. The antigen is undetermined. As it was prepared, the TCRbeta library received unique molecular identifiers. TCRdb called the PCR reads again in MiXCR, with one record for every CDR3 protein. Altogether under 35,000 distinct CDR3 sequences are present, under 8% being singletons, with the ten largest covering roughly 7%. Looked up from germline, CDR1 is MDHEN and CDR2 is SYDVKM. J was trimmed by 1 base and V by 3 bases; bases with no gene match: 5. CDR3 length equals 16 residues. The source is a male patient aged 5 to 17 who had a stem cell transplant for acute myeloid leukemia, so the T cells may come from the graft donor. Sample: PBMCs, mostly from graft donor cells, taken 180 days after TCRalphabeta/CD19-depleted stem cell transplant. The chain is built from TRBV28 and TRBJ2-1, with TRBD2 matching 8 bases. This CDR3 is CASSLAGRGSYNEQFF. DNA for the CDR3: TGTGCCAGCAGTTTGGCCGGGAGGGGGTCCTACAATGAGCAGTTCTTC.